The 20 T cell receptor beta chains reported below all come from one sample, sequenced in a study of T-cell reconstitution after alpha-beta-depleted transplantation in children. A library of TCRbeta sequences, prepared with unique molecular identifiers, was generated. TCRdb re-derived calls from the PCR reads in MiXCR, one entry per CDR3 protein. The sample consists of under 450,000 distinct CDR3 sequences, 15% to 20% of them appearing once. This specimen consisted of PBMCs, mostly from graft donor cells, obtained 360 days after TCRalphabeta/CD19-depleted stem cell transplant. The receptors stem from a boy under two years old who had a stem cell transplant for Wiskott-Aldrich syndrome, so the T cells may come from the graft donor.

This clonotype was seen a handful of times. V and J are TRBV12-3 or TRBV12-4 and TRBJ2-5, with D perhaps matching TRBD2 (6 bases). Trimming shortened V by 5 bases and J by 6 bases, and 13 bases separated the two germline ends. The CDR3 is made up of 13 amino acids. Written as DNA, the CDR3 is TGTGCCAGCAGTGCGCCTAGCGTCCAGACCCAGTACTTC. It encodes CASSAPSVQTQYF.

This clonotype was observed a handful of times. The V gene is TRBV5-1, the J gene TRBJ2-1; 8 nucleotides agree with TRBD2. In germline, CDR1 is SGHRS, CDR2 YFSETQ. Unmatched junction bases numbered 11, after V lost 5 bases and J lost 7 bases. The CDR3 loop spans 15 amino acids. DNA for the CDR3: TGCGCCAGCAGTACACAAAAGCGGGAGAGTAATGAGCAGTTCTTC. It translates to CASSTQKRESNEQFF.

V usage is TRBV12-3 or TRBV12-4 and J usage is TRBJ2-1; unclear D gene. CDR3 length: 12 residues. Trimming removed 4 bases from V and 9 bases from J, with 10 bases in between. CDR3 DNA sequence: TGTGCCAGCAGTTCCCGTCGCAGTGAGCAGTTCTTC. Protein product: CASSSRRSEQFF.

CDR3 residues: CASSLASGQGREYF. The CDR3 DNA follows: TGTGCCAGCAGCTTAGCGTCCGGACAGGGTAGAGAGTATTTT. The rearrangement links TRBV7-2 to TRBJ2-3, with 8 bases fitting TRBD1. The junction had 9 bases not matched to a gene; V was cut back by 0 bases and J by 13 bases. The CDR3 has 14 residues. Looked up from germline, CDR1 is SGHTA and CDR2 is FQGNSA. Combining the CDR3 with reference TRBV7-2 and TRBJ2-3 gives the whole variable domain GAGVSQSPSNKVTEKGKDVELRCDPISGHTALYWYRQSLGQGLEFLIYFQGNSAPDKSGLPSDRFSAERTGGSVSTLTIQRTQQEDSAVYLCASSLASGQGREYFGPGTRLTVL.

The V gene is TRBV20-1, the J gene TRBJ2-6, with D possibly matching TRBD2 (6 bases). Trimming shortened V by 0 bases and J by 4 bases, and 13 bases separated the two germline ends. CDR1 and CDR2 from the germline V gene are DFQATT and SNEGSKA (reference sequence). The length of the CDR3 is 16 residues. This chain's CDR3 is CSARDPGVRGANVLTF. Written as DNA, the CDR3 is TGCAGTGCTAGAGACCCGGGGGTTCGGGGGGCCAACGTCCTGACTTTC.

The CDR3 bases are TGCGCCAGCAGCGCCCAAACCTGGACAGGCTTGAACACTGAAGCTTTCTTT. Amino acid sequence: CASSAQTWTGLNTEAFF. V is TRBV4-1 and J is TRBJ1-1, with 7 bases aligning to TRBD1. The CDR3 runs 17 residues. Germline V CDR1 and CDR2: MGHRA, YSYEKL. V was pared by 5 bases and J by 0 bases, with 12 bases of the junction left unmatched.

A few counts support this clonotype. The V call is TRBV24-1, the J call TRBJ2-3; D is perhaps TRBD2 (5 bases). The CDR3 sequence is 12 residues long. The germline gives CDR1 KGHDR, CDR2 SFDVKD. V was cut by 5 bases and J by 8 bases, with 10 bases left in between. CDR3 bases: TGTGCCACCAGTGGGGAGTGGACTACGCAGTATTTT. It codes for CATSGEWTTQYF.

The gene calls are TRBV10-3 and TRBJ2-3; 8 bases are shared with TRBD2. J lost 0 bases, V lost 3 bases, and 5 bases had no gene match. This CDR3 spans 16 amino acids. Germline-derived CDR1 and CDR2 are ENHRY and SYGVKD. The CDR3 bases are TGTGCCATCAGTGATTTGCGGGGGGAGAGCACAGATACGCAGTATTTT. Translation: CAISDLRGESTDTQYF.

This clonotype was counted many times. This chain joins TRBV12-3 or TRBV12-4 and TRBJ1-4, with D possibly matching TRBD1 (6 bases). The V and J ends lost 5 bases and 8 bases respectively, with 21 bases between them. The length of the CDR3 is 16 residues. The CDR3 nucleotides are TGTGCCAGCAGTCGGGGGGTAACAGGGAAAGGCGAAAAACTGTTTTTT. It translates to CASSRGVTGKGEKLFF.

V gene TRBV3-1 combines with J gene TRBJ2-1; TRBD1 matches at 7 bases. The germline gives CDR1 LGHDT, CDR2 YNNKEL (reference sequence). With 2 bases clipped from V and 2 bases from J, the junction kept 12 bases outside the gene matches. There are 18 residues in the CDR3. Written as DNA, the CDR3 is TGTGCCAGCAGCCAAAAAAGTAGACCGGGACAGACCTACAATGAGCAGTTCTTC. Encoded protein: CASSQKSRPGQTYNEQFF.

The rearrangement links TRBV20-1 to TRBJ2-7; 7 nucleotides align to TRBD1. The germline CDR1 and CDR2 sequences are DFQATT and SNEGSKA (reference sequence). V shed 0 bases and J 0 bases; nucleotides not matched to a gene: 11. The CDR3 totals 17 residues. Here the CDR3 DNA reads TGCAGTGCTAGAGATCTCTCGGACAGGAAGAGCTCCTACGAGCAGTACTTC. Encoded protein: CSARDLSDRKSSYEQYF.

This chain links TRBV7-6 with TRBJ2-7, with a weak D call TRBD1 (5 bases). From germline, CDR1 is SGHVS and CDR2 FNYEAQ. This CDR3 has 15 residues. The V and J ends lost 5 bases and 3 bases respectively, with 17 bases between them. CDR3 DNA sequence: TGTGCCAGCAGCCCCCCCGCCAGGGTGAACTACGAGCAGTACTTC. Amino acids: CASSPPARVNYEQYF.

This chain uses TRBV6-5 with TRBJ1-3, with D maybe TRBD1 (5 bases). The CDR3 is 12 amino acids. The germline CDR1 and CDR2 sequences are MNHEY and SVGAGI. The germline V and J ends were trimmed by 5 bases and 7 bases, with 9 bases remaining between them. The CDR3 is CASSPRANTIYF. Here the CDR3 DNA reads TGTGCCAGCAGTCCCAGGGCCAACACCATATATTTT.

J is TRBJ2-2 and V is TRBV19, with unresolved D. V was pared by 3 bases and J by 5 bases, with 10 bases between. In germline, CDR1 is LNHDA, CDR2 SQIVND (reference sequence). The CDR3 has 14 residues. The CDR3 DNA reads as TGTGCCAGTAGTATCCGGGCCGCGACCGGGGAGCTGTTTTTT. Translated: CASSIRAATGELFF.

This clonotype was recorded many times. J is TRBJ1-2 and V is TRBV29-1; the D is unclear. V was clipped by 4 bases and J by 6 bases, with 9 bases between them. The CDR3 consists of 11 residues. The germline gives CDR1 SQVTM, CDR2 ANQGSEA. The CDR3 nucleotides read TGCAGCGTTGTCAAGTCCGATGGCTACACCTTC. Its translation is CSVVKSDGYTF.

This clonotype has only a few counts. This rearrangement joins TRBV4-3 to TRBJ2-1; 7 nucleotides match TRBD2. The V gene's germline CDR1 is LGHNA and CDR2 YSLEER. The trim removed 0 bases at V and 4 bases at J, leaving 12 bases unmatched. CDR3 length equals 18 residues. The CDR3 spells CASSQDLAASGPYNEQFF. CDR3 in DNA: TGCGCCAGCAGCCAAGATCTGGCCGCTAGCGGACCTTACAATGAGCAGTTCTTC.

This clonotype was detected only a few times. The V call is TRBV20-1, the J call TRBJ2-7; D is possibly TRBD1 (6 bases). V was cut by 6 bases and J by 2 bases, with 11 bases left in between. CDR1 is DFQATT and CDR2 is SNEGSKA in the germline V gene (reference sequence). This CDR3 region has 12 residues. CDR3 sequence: CSARQDTYEQYF. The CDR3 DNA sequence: TGCAGTGCCAGACAGGATACCTACGAGCAGTACTTC.

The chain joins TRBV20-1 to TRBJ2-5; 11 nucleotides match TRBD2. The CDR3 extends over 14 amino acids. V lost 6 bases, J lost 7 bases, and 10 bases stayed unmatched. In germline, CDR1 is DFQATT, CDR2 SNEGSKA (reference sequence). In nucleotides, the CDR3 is TGCAGTGCGAGCACTCTAGCGGGGGGAGGGACCCAGTACTTC. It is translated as CSASTLAGGGTQYF.

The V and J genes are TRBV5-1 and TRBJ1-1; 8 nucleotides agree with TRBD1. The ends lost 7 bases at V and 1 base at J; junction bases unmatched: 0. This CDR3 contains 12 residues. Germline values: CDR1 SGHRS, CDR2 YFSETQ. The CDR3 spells CASGQGNTEAFF. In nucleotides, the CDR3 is TGCGCCAGCGGACAGGGGAACACTGAAGCTTTCTTT.

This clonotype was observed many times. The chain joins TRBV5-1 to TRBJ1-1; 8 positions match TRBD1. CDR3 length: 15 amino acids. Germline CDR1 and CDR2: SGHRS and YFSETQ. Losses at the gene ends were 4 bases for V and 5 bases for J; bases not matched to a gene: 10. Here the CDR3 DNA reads TGCGCCAGCAGCGACGGACAGGGTGGGAGGACTGAAGCTTTCTTT. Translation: CASSDGQGGRTEAFF.